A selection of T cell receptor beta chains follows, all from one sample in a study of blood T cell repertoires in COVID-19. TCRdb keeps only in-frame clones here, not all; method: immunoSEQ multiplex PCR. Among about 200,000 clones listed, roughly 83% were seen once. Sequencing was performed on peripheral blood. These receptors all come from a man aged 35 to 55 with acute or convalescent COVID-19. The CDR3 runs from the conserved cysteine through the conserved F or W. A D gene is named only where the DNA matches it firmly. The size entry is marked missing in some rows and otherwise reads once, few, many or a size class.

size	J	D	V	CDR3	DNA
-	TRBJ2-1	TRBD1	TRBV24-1	CATSDWTGNEQFF	TGTGCCACCAGTGACTGGACAGGTAATGAGCAGTTCTTC
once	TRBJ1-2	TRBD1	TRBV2	CASSLKTGANYGYTF	TGTGCCAGCAGCCTCAAAACAGGGGCTAACTATGGCTACACCTTC
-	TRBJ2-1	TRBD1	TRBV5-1	CASSHGTGRSYNEQFF	TGCGCCAGCAGTCATGGGACAGGCCGCTCCTACAATGAGCAGTTCTTC
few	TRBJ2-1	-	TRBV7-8	CASSLDSRWLTVDEQFF	TGTGCCAGCAGCTTAGACTCCAGGTGGTTAACTGTCGATGAGCAGTTCTTC
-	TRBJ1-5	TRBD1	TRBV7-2	CASSFAGQASHQPQHF	TGTGCCAGCAGCTTCGCGGGACAGGCTTCCCATCAGCCCCAGCATTTT
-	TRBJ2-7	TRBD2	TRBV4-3	CASSHDTGTSGKNAEQYF	TGCGCCAGCAGCCACGACACCGGGACTAGCGGGAAGAACGCCGAGCAGTACTTC
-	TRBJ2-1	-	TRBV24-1	CATSDTRVANEQFF	TGTGCCACCAGTGATACTAGAGTGGCGAATGAGCAGTTCTTC
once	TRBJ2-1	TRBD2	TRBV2	CASSVEAGGPGVEQFF	TGTGCCAGCAGTGTGGAAGCGGGAGGGCCGGGGGTTGAGCAGTTCTTC
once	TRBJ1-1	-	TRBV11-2	CASSSDFLGTEAFF	TGTGCCAGCAGCTCTGACTTCTTAGGAACTGAAGCTTTCTTT
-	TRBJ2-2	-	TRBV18	CASSPPGTPITGELFF	TGTGCCAGCTCACCACCAGGGACTCCAATTACCGGGGAGCTGTTTTTT
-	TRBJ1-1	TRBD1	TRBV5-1	CASGTGQGNTEAFF	TGCGCCAGCGGGACGGGACAGGGGAACACTGAAGCTTTCTTT
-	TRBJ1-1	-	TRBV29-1	CSAQGPHPEAFF	TGCAGCGCACAGGGTCCCCACCCTGAAGCTTTCTTT
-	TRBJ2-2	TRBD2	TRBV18	CASSSLAGDHGELFF	TGTGCCAGCTCAAGTCTAGCGGGAGATCACGGGGAGCTGTTTTTT
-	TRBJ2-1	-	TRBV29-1	CSATQGLTYNEQFF	TGCAGCGCGACCCAGGGACTGACTTACAATGAGCAGTTCTTC
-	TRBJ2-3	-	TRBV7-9	CASTLDRFSTDTQYF	TGTGCCAGCACCCTCGACAGATTTAGCACAGATACGCAGTATTTT
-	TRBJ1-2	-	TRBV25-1	CASSEFTQDGYTF	TGTGCCAGCAGTGAATTCACACAGGATGGCTACACCTTC
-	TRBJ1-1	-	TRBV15	CATSRDWDMNTEAFF	TGTGCCACCAGCAGAGATTGGGACATGAACACTGAAGCTTTCTTT
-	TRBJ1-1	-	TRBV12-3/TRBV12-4	CASSFTGDAEAFF	TGTGCCAGCAGTTTTACGGGGGACGCTGAAGCTTTCTTT
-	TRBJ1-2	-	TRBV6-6	CASSYSWGDNYGYTF	TGTGCCAGCAGTTACTCGTGGGGGGATAACTATGGCTACACCTTC
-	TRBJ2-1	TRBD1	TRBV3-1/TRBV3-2	CASSQAGRTGDNEQFF	TGTGCCAGCAGCCAGGCTGGTCGGACAGGGGACAATGAGCAGTTCTTC
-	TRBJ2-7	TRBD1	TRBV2	CASGTAYSYEQYF	TGTGCCAGTGGGACAGCGTACTCCTACGAGCAGTACTTC
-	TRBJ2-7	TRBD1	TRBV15	CATSPGQRYEQYF	TGTGCCACCAGCCCGGGACAGAGATACGAGCAGTACTTC
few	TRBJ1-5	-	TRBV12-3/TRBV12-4	CASSFTGNQPQHF	TGTGCCAGCAGTTTCACCGGGAATCAGCCCCAGCATTTT
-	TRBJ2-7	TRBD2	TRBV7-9	CASSGWSSGYEQYF	TGTGCCAGCAGCGGATGGTCTAGCGGCTACGAGCAGTACTTC
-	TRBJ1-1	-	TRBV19	CASSIGTGGAEAFF	TGTGCCAGTAGTATAGGGACTGGGGGGGCTGAAGCTTTCTTT
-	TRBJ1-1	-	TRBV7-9	CASSLSGNTEAFF	TGTGCCAGCAGCTTATCAGGGAACACTGAAGCTTTCTTT
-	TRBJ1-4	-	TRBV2	CASRSGQKEKLFF	TGTGCCAGCAGATCGGGTCAAAAGGAAAAACTGTTTTTT
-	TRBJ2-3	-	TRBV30	CAWSGSSGGQYF	TGTGCCTGGAGTGGGTCCTCGGGTGGGCAGTATTTT
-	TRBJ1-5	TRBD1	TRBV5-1	CASSFGTGTNQPQHF	TGCGCCAGCAGCTTTGGGACAGGGACAAATCAGCCCCAGCATTTT
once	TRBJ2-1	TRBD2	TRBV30	CASSSGTGNEQFF	TGTGCCTCCTCTAGCGGGACTGGTAATGAGCAGTTCTTC
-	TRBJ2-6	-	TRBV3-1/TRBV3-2	CASSPTLSGANVLTF	TGTGCCAGCAGCCCGACTTTGTCTGGGGCCAACGTCCTGACTTTC
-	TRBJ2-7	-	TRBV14	CASSQDGRGNSSYEQYF	TGTGCCAGCAGCCAAGATGGAAGGGGGAATAGCTCCTACGAGCAGTACTTC
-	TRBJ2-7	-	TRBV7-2	CASSLTGGRREQYF	TGTGCCAGCAGCTTGACGGGGGGCCGCAGGGAGCAGTACTTC
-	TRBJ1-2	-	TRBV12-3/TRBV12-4	CASSSPPYYGYTF	TGTGCCAGCAGTTCCCCTCCTTATTATGGCTACACCTTC
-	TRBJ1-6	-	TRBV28	CASTGHSYNSPLHF	TGTGCCAGCACAGGGCACTCCTATAATTCACCCCTCCACTTT
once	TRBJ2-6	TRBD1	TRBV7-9	CASSPGTGGGGANVLTF	TGTGCCAGCAGCCCAGGGACAGGGGGCGGAGGGGCCAACGTCCTGACTTTC
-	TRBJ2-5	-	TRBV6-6	CASSRDYQETQYF	TGTGCCAGCAGTAGGGACTACCAAGAGACCCAGTACTTC
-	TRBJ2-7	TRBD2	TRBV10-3	CAISERLAGDFYEQYF	TGTGCCATCAGTGAGAGGCTAGCGGGAGACTTCTACGAGCAGTACTTC
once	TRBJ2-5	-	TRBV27	CASRRLFPPQETQYF	TGTGCCAGCAGACGACTATTCCCCCCTCAAGAGACCCAGTACTTC
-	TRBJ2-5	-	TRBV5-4	CASSLWQEETQYF	TGTGCCAGCAGCTTGTGGCAAGAAGAGACCCAGTACTTC
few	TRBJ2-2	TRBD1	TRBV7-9	CASSLVGRTGNTGELFF	TGTGCCAGCAGCTTAGTCGGTAGGACAGGGAACACCGGGGAGCTGTTTTTT
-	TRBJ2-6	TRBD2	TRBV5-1	CASSRGSGSPGANVLTF	TGCGCCAGCAGTCGGGGCAGCGGGAGTCCTGGGGCCAACGTCCTGACTTTC
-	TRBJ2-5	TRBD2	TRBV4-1	CASSTRLARGQETQYF	TGCGCCAGCAGCACCCGACTAGCGAGGGGCCAAGAGACCCAGTACTTC
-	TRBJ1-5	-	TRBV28	CASSPPPGSNQPQHF	TGTGCCAGCAGCCCCCCCCCAGGGAGCAATCAGCCCCAGCATTTT
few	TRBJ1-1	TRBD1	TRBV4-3	CASSQWTGSLDTEAFF	TGCGCCAGCAGCCAATGGACAGGGTCTTTAGACACTGAAGCTTTCTTT
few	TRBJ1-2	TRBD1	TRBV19	CASSIRSGGGGYTF	TGTGCCAGTAGTATCCGATCAGGGGGCGGTGGCTACACCTTC
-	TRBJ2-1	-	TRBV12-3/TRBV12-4	CASRPGLNNEQFF	TGTGCCAGCAGACCGGGACTCAACAATGAGCAGTTCTTC
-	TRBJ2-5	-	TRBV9	CASSVASGLKLHF	TGTGCCAGCAGCGTAGCTTCGGGACTCAAGTTGCACTTC